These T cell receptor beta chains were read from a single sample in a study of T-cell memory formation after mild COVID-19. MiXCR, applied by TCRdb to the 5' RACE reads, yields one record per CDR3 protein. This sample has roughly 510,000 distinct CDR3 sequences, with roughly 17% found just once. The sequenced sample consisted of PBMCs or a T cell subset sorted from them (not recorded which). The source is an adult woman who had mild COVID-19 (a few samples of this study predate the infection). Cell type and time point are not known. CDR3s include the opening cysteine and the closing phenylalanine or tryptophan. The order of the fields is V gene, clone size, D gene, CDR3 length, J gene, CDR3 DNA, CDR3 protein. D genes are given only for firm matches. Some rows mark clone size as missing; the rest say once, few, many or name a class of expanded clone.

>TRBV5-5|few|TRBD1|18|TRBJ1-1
TGTGCCAGCAGCTTCCAAGCCTCCCAGGGACAGGGTTCCACTGAAGCTTTCTTT
CASSFQASQGQGSTEAFF
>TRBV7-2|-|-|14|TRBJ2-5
TGTGCCAGCAGCCTTGCAGGGGGGTCGGAGACCCAGTACTTC
CASSLAGGSETQYF
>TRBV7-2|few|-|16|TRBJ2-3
TGTGCCAGCAGCTTCTTCTGGGGGACCGCCACAGATACGCAGTATTTT
CASSFFWGTATDTQYF
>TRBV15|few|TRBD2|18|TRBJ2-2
TGTGCCACCAGCAGAGACCCAGTCGCGGGAGGGAGCACCGGGGAGCTGTTTTTT
CATSRDPVAGGSTGELFF
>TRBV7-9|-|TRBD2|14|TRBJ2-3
TGTGCCAGCAGCTCTAGCGGTAGCGAGAATACGCAGTATTTT
CASSSSGSENTQYF
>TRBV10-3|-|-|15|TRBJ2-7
TGTGCCATCAGTGAGTCGTTAGCAGCTACCTACGAGCAGTACTTC
CAISESLAATYEQYF
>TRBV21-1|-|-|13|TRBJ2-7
TGTGCCAGCAGCATAGGCGGCAACTACGAGCAGTACTTC
CASSIGGNYEQYF
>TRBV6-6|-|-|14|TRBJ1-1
TGTGCCAGCAGAACCCCCATGAGGGACACTGAAGCTTTCTTT
CASRTPMRDTEAFF
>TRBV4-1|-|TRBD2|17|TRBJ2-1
TGCGCCAGCAGCCAGGTGCTAACTAGCGGGGGCGGGGATGAGCAGTTCTTC
CASSQVLTSGGGDEQFF
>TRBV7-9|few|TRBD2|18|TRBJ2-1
TGTGCCAGCAGCCGATTAACCGGGACTAGCTCTCCCTACAATGAGCAGTTCTTC
CASSRLTGTSSPYNEQFF
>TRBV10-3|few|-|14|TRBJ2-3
TGTGCCATCAGTGAGAGGGGGGCGCGCGATACGCAGTATTTT
CAISERGARDTQYF
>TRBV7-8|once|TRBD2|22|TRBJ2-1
TGTGCCAGCTGCCGGCGTGGCTCCGGGCGGGAGTCCCTTTCCTCCTCCTACAATGAGCAGTTCTTC
CASCRRGSGRESLSSSYNEQFF
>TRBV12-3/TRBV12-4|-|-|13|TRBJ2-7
TGTGCCAGCAGTTTACGGGGGTTCAGTGAGCAGTACTTC
CASSLRGFSEQYF
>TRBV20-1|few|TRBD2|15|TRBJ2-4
TGCAGTGCTGGTAGCGGGAGTGGGGCCAAAAACATTCAGTACTTC
CSAGSGSGAKNIQYF
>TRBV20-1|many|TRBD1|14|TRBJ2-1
TGCAGTGCTAGTCGGACAGGGTCCTACAATGAGCAGTTCTTC
CSASRTGSYNEQFF
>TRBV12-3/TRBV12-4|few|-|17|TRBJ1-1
TGTGCCAGCAGCAACTTGGGGTTAATGGGGGGCCACACTGAAGCTTTCTTT
CASSNLGLMGGHTEAFF
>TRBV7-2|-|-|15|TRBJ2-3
TGTGCCAGCAGCGCCACACCGTGGTCCGCAGATACGCAGTATTTT
CASSATPWSADTQYF
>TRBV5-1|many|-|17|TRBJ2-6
TGCGCCAGCAGCTTGGAAGGGGCCCTCTCTGGGGCCAACGTCCTGACTTTC
CASSLEGALSGANVLTF
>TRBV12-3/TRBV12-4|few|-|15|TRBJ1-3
TGTGCCAGCAGCGCTGCTGGGGGGGGAGGAAACACCATATATTTT
CASSAAGGGGNTIYF
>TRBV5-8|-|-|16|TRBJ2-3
TGTGCCAGCAGCGGGGGCTACTCCCCGGACACAGATACGCAGTATTTT
CASSGGYSPDTDTQYF
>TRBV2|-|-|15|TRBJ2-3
TGTGCCAGCAGTGAACCCGGGGGTGCCACAGATACGCAGTATTTT
CASSEPGGATDTQYF
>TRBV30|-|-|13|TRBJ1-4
TGTGCCTGGAGTGGACAGGCTAATGAAAAACTGTTTTTT
CAWSGQANEKLFF
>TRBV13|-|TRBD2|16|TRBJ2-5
TGTGCCAGCAGCCTGGGGACTAGCGGGAGAGGCGAGACCCAGTACTTC
CASSLGTSGRGETQYF
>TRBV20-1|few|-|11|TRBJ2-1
TGCAGTGCACTGAGCGGCAATGAGCAGTTCTTC
CSALSGNEQFF
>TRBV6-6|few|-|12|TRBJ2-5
TGTGCCAGCAGTACCCGGAGACAGACCCAGTACTTC
CASSTRRQTQYF
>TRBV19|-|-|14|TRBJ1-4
TGTGCCAGTAGTATCAACAAGGAAGACAAAAAACTGTTTTTT
CASSINKEDKKLFF
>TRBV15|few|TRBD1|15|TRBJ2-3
TGTGCCACCAGCAGAACGGGACAGTTCACAGATACGCAGTATTTT
CATSRTGQFTDTQYF
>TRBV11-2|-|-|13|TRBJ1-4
TGTGCCAGCGGACAGTGGGGGCCTGAAAAACTGTTTTTT
CASGQWGPEKLFF
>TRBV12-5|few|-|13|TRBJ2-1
TGTGCTAGTGGTGACTTACCACTCAATGAGCAGTTCTTC
CASGDLPLNEQFF
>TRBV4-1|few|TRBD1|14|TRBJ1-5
TGCGCCAGCAGCCAGGGACAGGGGCAGCAGCCCCAGCATTTT
CASSQGQGQQPQHF
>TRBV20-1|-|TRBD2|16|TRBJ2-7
TGCAGTGCTACGACTAGCGGGGGAATCCTCTCCTACGAGCAGTACTTC
CSATTSGGILSYEQYF
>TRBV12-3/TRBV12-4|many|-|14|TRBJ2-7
TGTGCCAGCAGCCTTGACTCTTTTGCCTACGAGCAGTACTTC
CASSLDSFAYEQYF
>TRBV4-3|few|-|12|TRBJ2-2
TGCGCCAGCAGCCAACTAACCGGGGAGCTGTTTTTT
CASSQLTGELFF
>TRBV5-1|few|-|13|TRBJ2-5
TGCGCCAGCAGCTTGCCGCCTGAAGAGACCCAGTACTTC
CASSLPPEETQYF
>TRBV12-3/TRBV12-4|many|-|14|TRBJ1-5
TGTGCCAGCAGGGGACTTGATAGCAATCAGCCCCAGCATTTT
CASRGLDSNQPQHF